This T cell receptor beta chain emerged from a study of naive and memory T cell subsets (TCRdb year 2017). Notes on the research overall: The figure summarizing these samples reported about 10 blood donors, 7 tuberculin skin test biopsies and 3 saline control biopsies. Usually PCR2 was run as a SYBR Green qPCR and stopped at a set threshold, although low-input samples could use end-point PCR (approximately 6 cycles) instead.

The germline V gene yields SGHDN for CDR1 and FVKESK for CDR2. Trimming costs V 1 base and J 7 bases, and their ends lie 2 bases apart. The CDR3 goes from the cysteine to the phenylalanine over 11 residues. Only the CDR3 DNA is retained, 33 bases long and in frame from the first base. The receptor library was made with UMI-ligation and nested PCR. Four rounds of PCR, run with the SP2 primer together with nested alpha and beta constant region primers, were used to amplify the ligated cDNA. For the blood and skin samples, reverse transcription of TCR RNA was done with SuperScript IV along with alpha and beta constant region primers. Using T4 RNA ligase 1, an oligonucleotide carrying both the Illumina SP2 primer and a UMI was ligated onto the 3' end of the cDNA. To prevent hairpin formation, the 12-nucleotide UMI was made up of two random hexamers with an eight-base spacer between them. From the second PCR onward, TCR alpha and beta chain libraries were processed separately and dual indexed for multiplexing. After pooling, the indexed libraries were analyzed by capillary electrophoresis and sequenced on either an Illumina MiSeq or NextSeq. To boost base diversity and improve cluster recognition, PhiX DNA at about 4.5-8% was spiked into the libraries. Concerning the study's data processing: Demultiplexor took UMIs from read 2, joined the UMIs to the TCR sequence from read 1, and separated reads according to sample indices. Decombinator identified V and J genes and V-J junctions and gave each TCR a five-part identifier that included V and J deletions. Collapsinator used UMIs to correct sequencing errors and PCR amplification heterogeneity, producing a UMI-based abundance for each TCR. CDR3Translator converted identifiers to nucleotide sequence, translated to amino acids, and extracted CDR3 regions using terminal motifs. Error-corrected alpha and beta TCR counts from blood and skin were compared after normalization to input RNA amount. Using fastp trimming at Q25 and MiXCR clonotype assembly, TCRdb reanalyzed the public sequencing data and kept in-frame beta chains. Rows matching on CDR3 protein sequence are summarized as one entry with the most common DNA and genes. What appears here as the V and J calls and clone size reflects TCRdb's work, not the paper's. For this sample there are 25,000 to 30,000 distinct CDR3 sequences; roughly 5.2% appear just once. The biggest ten clones account for 7% to 8% of the sample.

What the research found in general, with its limitations: The RNA-based method was acknowledged to be potentially sensitive to changes in TCR transcripts with T cell activation and differentiation.

Using 3' ligation of a UMI-containing oligonucleotide to TCR cDNA, the study laid out a robust and sensitive protocol to amplify, sequence and analyze TCRs. For whole blood analysis, approximately 2.5 ml of peripheral blood was collected from healthy adult volunteers into Tempus tubes, and RNA was extracted following the manufacturer's instructions. Before reverse transcription, total RNA that had not been cell sorted was treated with RQ1 DNase, with a target input of about 1 to 1,100 ng. Skin biopsy and whole blood libraries were made to test pipeline robustness in samples where T cells form a minority population. With regard to this clonotype: Its antigen has not been determined. Per-base qualities were not stored, and no clone one base away is much larger.

The chain employs TRBV14 and TRBJ2-1; a confident D gene designation cannot be given. This receptor was obtained from an adult in good health. Material: blood. CDR3 protein: CASSQGNEQFF. The nucleotide sequence reads TGTGCCAGCAGCCAAGGGAATGAGCAGTTCTTC.